The sequence of this T cell receptor (beta chain) was determined in a study of regulatory T cells in long-lasting Graves disease (dated by TCRdb to the early 2020s). About the full investigation: Antithyroid drugs had been taken for less than 3 months by newly diagnosed Graves' disease patients. The study was registered as a clinical trial and conducted in China. A total of 35 or so samples underwent TCR sequencing: some 13 from persistent and around 20 from newly diagnosed Graves' disease patients. Persistent Graves' disease patients were compared with newly diagnosed Graves' disease patients by peripheral blood TCR sequencing and RNA sequencing. Results and caveats for the whole study, not just this receptor: Persistent disease showed preferential use of TRBV28, TRBJ1-2 and TRBJ2-5, whereas newly diagnosed disease favored TRBV20-1 and TRBJ2-1. Because the primary lesion, thyroid tissue, could not be accessed, the study looked at peripheral blood alone. Persistent patients shared more public clonotypes among themselves (around 3,000) than newly diagnosed patients did (about 900). Sequencing and analysis were limited to the TCR beta chain. Compared with newly diagnosed patients, persistent Graves' disease patients had lower TCR Shannon entropy and fewer highly expanded clones, which suggests clonal expansion. The authors acknowledged the small sample size as a limitation that may reduce accuracy.

Of note for this clonotype: Its antigen is still unknown. Per-base qualities were not stored, and no clone one base away is much larger.

The library was obtained by multiplex PCR. The reads were generated on an Illumina HiSeq 4000. CDR3 regions were amplified by Arm-PCR with iRepertoire HTBI primers to construct TCR beta libraries. Before sequencing, the PCR products went through gel purification. As for the original processing: Gene usage analysis of CDR3 amino acid clonotypes used the approximately 62 TRBV and 14 to 15 TRBJ segments found across samples. Filtered high-quality paired reads were merged into contigs using COPE and FqMerger. Contigs were aligned with BLAST to IMGT TRBV, TRBD and TRBJ reference genes, and CDR3 was defined per IMGT. Clonotypes above 0.1% frequency were classified as highly expanded clones. Shannon entropy was used to measure repertoire diversity, and the Gini coefficient was used to measure V-J evenness. A clonotype found in more than one individual was treated as public. TCRdb took the public reads, trimmed them with fastp at Q25, ran MiXCR for clone calling and kept in-frame beta chains. All rows with the same CDR3 protein become a single entry with the most common DNA and genes. V and J calls and clone size were set by TCRdb, not the authors. This sample has 450,000 to 600,000 distinct CDR3 sequences in its table, and less than 15% of those were observed once. Of the sample, roughly 10% is held by the ten largest clones.

In light of the paper, this sample's time point label describes: newly diagnosed GD, antithyroid drugs for less than 3 months. For both TCR sequencing and RNA sequencing, RNA was extracted from PBMCs using TRIzol. The diagnosis of Graves' disease was made according to American Thyroid Association guidelines. Patients for the study were recruited at an endocrinology department in Xi'an, China. Each patient gave 7 to 9.5 milliliters of peripheral blood, collected in an EDTA anticoagulant tube. PBMCs were isolated by Ficoll Paque Plus density gradient separation without further T cell sorting. An Agilent 2100 Bioanalyzer and agarose gel were used to check RNA quality, while a NanoDrop 2000 measured RNA concentration. CDR1 and CDR2, looked up from the germline V gene (reference sequence), are SGHNT and YYREEE. Trimming leaves V shorter by 4 bases and J shorter by 14 bases, with the junction holding 9 bases beyond the gene matches. Including cysteine and phenylalanine, the CDR3 has 14 amino acids. The read is trimmed to its CDR3 DNA, 42 bases read in frame from base 1.

The data also belong to a second study, concerning T cells in Graves' hyperthyroidism and ophthalmopathy. From that second study: Stable Graves' hyperthyroidism was defined as the absence of progression to ophthalmopathy over 18 months of follow-up. Hyperthyroidism patients were newly diagnosed, with disease duration under 2 months, and aged 18 to 65 years. Any patient with an uncontrolled infection, another autoimmune disease, pregnancy or lactation was excluded. Diagnoses were based on clinical symptoms, serum thyroxine and TRAb, thyroid ultrasound and orbital computed tomography. For the first round of RT-PCR on the TCR CDR3, the HTBI primer set was used together with the Qiagen OneStep RT-PCR kit. Most expanded thyroid clonotypes (frequency above 0.001) were also detected in blood, suggesting blood repertoires may reflect thyroid immune responses. Ophthalmopathy was separated from stable hyperthyroidism by a 13 V-J signature model, with approximately 86% sensitivity and approximately 81% specificity obtained in cross-validation and 80%/75% obtained in testing. In validation, the model predicted progression to ophthalmopathy with around 71% sensitivity and 72.22% specificity, a median of approximately 6.5 months before onset. To identify TCR V-J signatures that set the groups apart, the researchers used a discovery cohort of 90 to 100 patients, made up of under 45 with Graves' ophthalmopathy and approximately 57 with stable Graves' hyperthyroidism. Whether ophthalmopathy could be predicted prospectively was tested in an independent validation cohort made up of about 18 hyperthyroidism patients plus 17 patients who later progressed to ophthalmopathy. The roughly 94 discovery patients were randomly divided into training and test sets at a 7:3 ratio. Thyroid tissue and blood T-cell repertoires from about six Graves' hyperthyroidism patients were also compared in the study. Following sampling, methimazole starting at 30 mg daily was given to hyperthyroidism patients, and high-dose intravenous methylprednisolone was given to ophthalmopathy patients. A second multiplex PCR round built the libraries, followed by size selection and purification. Sequencing of the libraries was done on an Illumina HiSeq2000 using paired-end 100 bp reads. Raw data were processed with SOAPnuke, discarding reads with adapters, uncalled bases, mean Phred below 15, or no exact constant-primer or identifier match. High-quality paired reads were merged using COPE v1.2.5, and each unique nucleotide sequence was defined as a clonotype. MiTCR v1.1 was used to align clonotypes to the IMGT TRBV, TRBD and TRBJ reference segments. Only V-J combinations with frequency above 0.0001, covering approximately 99% of repertoires, were analysed. A TCS score was defined as the ratio between F50 (clonal expansion) and ExV (chaos), using BLOSUM62-based TCRdist between CDR3 peptides within each V-J. Welch's t-statistics and random forest reduced around 510 V-J features to roughly 13, which were used in a naive Bayes classifier (R e1071). Sample size was not statistically predetermined, and investigators were not blinded to group allocation. The paper describes TCR Vbeta CDR3 sequencing of 130 to 150 peripheral blood samples, made up of 43 ophthalmopathy patients, 70 to 75 hyperthyroidism patients and 17 progressor patients.

The sequence was obtained from a man under 40 with Graves disease. Donor details come from another sample of the same person, matched by shared clones. The material was peripheral blood mononuclear cells (PBMCs), obtained at new diagnosis, from a patient treated with antithyroid drugs. In this chain, TRBV5-4 is recombined with TRBJ1-6; 10 bases in the middle match TRBD1. Here is the DNA: TGTGCCAGCAGCGGGGACAGGGGATTAGCGGCCCTCCACTTT. Its amino acids are CASSGDRGLAALHF.